What follows are 14 T cell receptor beta chains derived from one specimen sequenced in a study of CD8 T cells in ankylosing spondylitis. One entry per CDR3 protein results from TCRdb running MiXCR on the 5' RACE reads. The table includes nearly 250,000 distinct CDR3 sequences, 32% detected once. The sample was blood, either unsorted or a sorted T cell fraction (not recorded which). The receptors shown here come from a male donor with ankylosing spondylitis or in good health (not recorded which).

This chain connects TRBV5-1 to TRBJ2-5; 9 nucleotides agree with TRBD1. There are 16 residues in the CDR3. Germline CDR1 and CDR2: SGHRS and YFSETQ. Trimming took 4 bases from V and 3 from J; bases not matched to a gene: 10. CDR3 coding DNA: TGCGCCAGCAGCCCGGGGACAGGGCCTGCAAAAGAGACCCAGTACTTC. Translated: CASSPGTGPAKETQYF.

This chain joins TRBV20-1 and TRBJ2-7; D may be TRBD1 or TRBD2 (6 bases each). There are 15 residues in the CDR3. Germline V gives CDR1 DFQATT, CDR2 SNEGSKA (reference sequence). Trimming shortened V by 4 bases and J by 2 bases, and 18 bases separated the two germline ends. The CDR3, as DNA: TGCAGTGCTACCGAAGGCGGGACACCGACCTACGAGCAGTACTTC. This encodes CSATEGGTPTYEQYF.

The CDR3 DNA reads as TGCAGCGTTGTGGGGGGCGCGGAGACCCAGTACTTC. This gives the protein CSVVGGAETQYF. The gene calls are TRBV29-1 and TRBJ2-5, with D perhaps being TRBD1 or TRBD2 (6 bases each). The CDR3 sequence is 12 residues long. CDR1 and CDR2 (germline): SQVTM, ANQGSEA. The ends were cut back, 4 bases at V and 5 bases at J, with 11 bases in the middle. Together with reference TRBV29-1 and TRBJ2-5, the CDR3 gives the full variable domain: SAVISQKPSRDICQRGTSLTIQCQVDSQVTMMFWYRQQPGQSLTLIATANQGSEATYESGFVIDKFPISRPNLTFSTLTVSNMSPEDSSIYLCSVVGGAETQYFGPGTRLLVL.

The chain is built from TRBV12-3 or TRBV12-4 and TRBJ2-1; 9 bases are shared with TRBD2. V lost 1 base to trimming and J lost 9 bases; unmatched junction nucleotides: 10. CDR3 length: 16 residues. CDR3 nucleotides: TGTGCCAGCAGTTTAGGCCCTAGCGGGGCCGAGGGTGAGCAGTTCTTC. Protein product: CASSLGPSGAEGEQFF.

The chain has TRBV4-2 and TRBJ1-6; 7 nucleotides align to TRBD1. This CDR3 region has 15 residues. Germline CDR1 reads LGHNA; CDR2 reads YNFKEQ. Germline trimming cut 2 bases from V and 10 bases from J; bases unmatched to any gene: 8. The CDR3 DNA reads as TGTGCCAGCAGCCAAAAAACAGGGGTTCGGTCACCCCTCCACTTT. As protein: CASSQKTGVRSPLHF.

This rearrangement joins TRBV28 to TRBJ2-7; 8 bases are a match to TRBD1. The trim removed 4 bases at V and 2 bases at J, leaving 7 bases unmatched. The CDR3 has 15 amino acids. The germline gives CDR1 MDHEN, CDR2 SYDVKM. DNA of the CDR3: TGTGCCAGCAGTTCCCTACCGGGACAGGCCTACGAGCAGTACTTC. It encodes CASSSLPGQAYEQYF.

This clonotype appeared a single time. V usage is TRBV27 and J usage is TRBJ2-2; D is possibly TRBD2 (5 bases). The CDR3 length is 14 residues. Germline values: CDR1 MNHEY, CDR2 SMNVEV (reference sequence). V was trimmed by 6 bases and J by 5 bases, leaving 13 bases between them. CDR3 residues: CASRQKLGTGELFF. CDR3 nucleotides: TGTGCCAGCAGACAAAAACTAGGAACCGGGGAGCTGTTTTTT.

The chain recombines TRBV5-6 with TRBJ2-1; TRBD1 or TRBD2 may be the D gene (5 bases each). The germline gives CDR1 SGHDT, CDR2 YYEEEE. CDR3 length: 14 amino acids. Trimming left V 0 bases short and J 4 bases short, with 8 bases between. CDR3 DNA sequence: TGTGCCAGCAGCTTGGGGGACCCTTACAATGAGCAGTTCTTC. Encoded protein: CASSLGDPYNEQFF.

The CDR3 spells CASNRRGRGETQYF. Here the CDR3 DNA reads TGTGCCAGCAATAGGCGGGGTAGAGGGGAGACCCAGTACTTC. This sequence joins TRBV28 and TRBJ2-5, with D possibly being TRBD2 (6 bases). The CDR3 loop spans 14 amino acids. Germline V gene sequence: CDR1 MDHEN, CDR2 SYDVKM. V lost 7 bases to trimming and J lost 5 bases, with 17 bases between them.

The table lists this clonotype with a few counts. V and J are TRBV20-1 and TRBJ2-7; weak D call: TRBD2 (5 bases). CDR1 and CDR2 (germline): DFQATT, SNEGSKA (reference sequence). The CDR3 covers 13 residues. V was trimmed by 6 bases and J by 2 bases, leaving 14 bases between them. The CDR3 is CSAEGAGPYEQYF. The CDR3 coding sequence is TGCAGTGCAGAGGGTGCGGGCCCCTACGAGCAGTACTTC.

This clonotype was counted only a few times. V gene TRBV4-2 combines with J gene TRBJ2-7; TRBD2 agrees at 12 bases. Germline V gives CDR1 LGHNA, CDR2 YNFKEQ. The V and J ends lost 2 bases and 4 bases, in that order; junction bases with no gene match: 6. The CDR3 has 16 amino acids. As DNA, the CDR3 is TGTGCCAGCAGCCAACGTCCTAGCGGGGGGGTTTACGAGCAGTACTTC. It translates to CASSQRPSGGVYEQYF.

This sequence joins TRBV6-5 and TRBJ2-7; D is perhaps TRBD2 (5 bases). Germline V gene data show CDR1 as MNHEY and CDR2 as SVGAGI. CDR3 length equals 13 residues. V lost 0 bases to trimming and J lost 8 bases, with 11 bases between them. The DNA for the CDR3 is TGTGCCAGCAGTTACTCCGCCGGGAACAAGCAGTACTTC. This sequence encodes CASSYSAGNKQYF.

This rearrangement joins TRBV28 to TRBJ1-1; TRBD1 agrees at 8 bases. This CDR3 spans 21 amino acids. Trimming at V came to 3 bases and at J to 0 bases, leaving 21 bases not matched to a gene. Germline loops: CDR1 MDHEN, CDR2 SYDVKM. The DNA of the CDR3 is TGTGCCAGCAGTTTTGGTCCAACGTTCCAAGACAGGGGCTCTTTGAACACTGAAGCTTTCTTT. Encoded protein: CASSFGPTFQDRGSLNTEAFF.

The V gene is TRBV20-1, the J gene TRBJ1-3; the D gene is possibly TRBD1 (6 bases). V lost 2 bases, J lost 0 bases, and 14 bases lay in between. CDR3 length equals 16 residues. The V gene's germline CDR1 is DFQATT and CDR2 SNEGSKA (reference sequence). The CDR3 nucleotides are TGCAGTGCTAGATCCGGGGGACAAAACTCTGGAAACACCATATATTTT. This encodes CSARSGGQNSGNTIYF.